These 17 T cell receptor beta chains were sequenced from one sample in a study of radiation and T cells in renal cell carcinoma. The assay was immunoSEQ multiplex PCR, and TCRdb's table has in-frame clones only and misses some. The sample holds approximately 63,000 clones, over 70% seen once. Time point indicated: baseline pretreatment blood. Treatment meaning: 15 Gy SBRT to primary tumor, nephrectomy 4 weeks later. The material was blood, obtained from a patient whose treatment included radiotherapy and nephrectomy. The receptors come from a man aged 55-75 years with renal cell carcinoma.

V and J are TRBV10-3 and TRBJ1-2; D uncertain. This CDR3 is built from 12 residues. Germline CDR1 and CDR2: ENHRY and SYGVKD. V lost 4 bases and J lost 6, with 9 bases in between. CDR3 sequence reads: CAISAGDNGYTF. DNA for the CDR3: TGTGCCATCAGTGCTGGGGATAATGGCTACACCTTC.

By its share, this clone is medium-sized (0.01 to 0.1%). The chain links TRBV4-2 to TRBJ1-2; perhaps TRBD1 as D (5 bases). In germline, CDR1 is LGHNA, CDR2 YNFKEQ. The CDR3 is made up of 19 amino acids. Trimming removed 2 bases from V and 3 bases from J, with 25 bases in between. In nucleotides, the CDR3 is TGTGCCAGCAGCCAAACCCCCAACAATGGGGCCATCGGGGACTATGGCTACACCTTC. Translation gives CASSQTPNNGAIGDYGYTF.

The chain has TRBV19 and TRBJ2-2, with D hard to call. Germline assignment: CDR1 LNHDA and CDR2 SQIVND (reference sequence). The CDR3 runs to 14 residues. V was clipped by 2 bases and J by 1 base, with 5 bases between them. The CDR3 protein is CASSINRNTGELFF. The CDR3 DNA reads TGTGCCAGTAGTATAAACCGGAACACCGGGGAGCTGTTTTTT.

The chain links TRBV30 to TRBJ2-2; no clear D. The CDR3 is 15 amino acids. V lost 0 bases and J 3 bases, leaving 11 bases between the germline ends. In germline, CDR1 is GTSNPN, CDR2 SVGIG (reference sequence). CDR3 in DNA: TGTGCCTGGAGTGTTACCCGTGGGTACACCGGGGAGCTGTTTTTT. It yields the protein CAWSVTRGYTGELFF.

This clone showed up just a few times. J is TRBJ2-3 and V is TRBV30; 9 bases are shared with TRBD2. The V and J ends lost 0 bases and 6 bases, in that order; junction bases with no gene match: 4. The CDR3 runs 14 residues. CDR1 and CDR2 from the germline V gene are GTSNPN and SVGIG (reference sequence). As DNA, the CDR3 is TGTGCCTGGAGTGTACTCAGCGGGAGGGATACGCAGTATTTT. Protein sequence: CAWSVLSGRDTQYF.

This clone appeared many times. V is TRBV6-5 and J is TRBJ1-4; perhaps TRBD1 as D (6 bases). This CDR3 is 15 amino acids long. Germline-derived CDR1 and CDR2 are MNHEY and SVGAGI. V lost 4 bases to trimming and J lost 5 bases, with 14 bases between them. DNA of the CDR3: TGTGCCAGCAGTTCCAGATTTCAGGGGAATGAAAAACTGTTTTTT. Translated, it gives CASSSRFQGNEKLFF.

This clone was detected a few times. The genes are TRBV30 and TRBJ1-1, with a possible D match to TRBD1 (5 bases). Germline V gene lookup returns CDR1 GTSNPN and CDR2 SVGIG (reference sequence). Trimming took 3 bases from V and 1 from J, leaving 6 bases between them. The CDR3 runs to 12 residues. The CDR3 bases are TGTGCCTGGAGGGGGGAGAACACTGAAGCTTTCTTT. Translated, it gives CAWRGENTEAFF.

This clone was found once. The CDR3 DNA follows: TGTGCCAGCAGCTCCACCGGCCATAGCACAGATACGCAGTATTTT. As protein: CASSSTGHSTDTQYF. The rearrangement joins TRBV9 to TRBJ2-3, with unresolved D. The CDR3 sequence is 15 residues long. Germline loops: CDR1 SGDLS, CDR2 YYNGEE. Trimming left V 4 bases short and J 0 bases short, with 12 bases between.

This chain joins TRBV9 and TRBJ1-1; D might be TRBD1 (5 bases). The CDR3 loop spans 17 amino acids. From germline, CDR1 is SGDLS and CDR2 YYNGEE. Trimming took 0 bases from V and 2 from J, leaving 17 bases between them. The CDR3 sequence is CASSVAGGSYSNTEAFF. The CDR3, as DNA: TGTGCCAGCAGCGTAGCGGGGGGGAGCTATTCCAACACTGAAGCTTTCTTT.

The chain couples TRBV2 to TRBJ1-4; weak D call: TRBD1 (6 bases). Germline V gives CDR1 SNHLY, CDR2 FYNNEI. This CDR3 region has 15 residues. V was cut by 4 bases and J by 8 bases, with 17 bases left in between. In DNA, the CDR3 is TGTGCCAGCAGTGGGGCGGGGGGCCCCGAAGAAAAACTGTTTTTT. Translation gives CASSGAGGPEEKLFF.

This chain connects TRBV7-9 to TRBJ1-1, with D maybe TRBD1 (5 bases). Per the germline V gene, CDR1 is SEHNR and CDR2 is FQNEAQ (reference sequence). The CDR3 contains 14 residues. Trimming removed 5 bases at V and 8 bases at J, with 18 bases between. The CDR3 bases are TGTGCCAGCAGCGGGGCGTGGGGGGACTCCGAAGCTTTCTTT. It translates to CASSGAWGDSEAFF.

This chain connects TRBV2 to TRBJ1-1; D is perhaps TRBD1 (5 bases). The CDR3 contains 12 residues. V was shortened by 4 bases and J by 8 bases, with 11 bases between the two germline ends. Germline V gene data show CDR1 as SNHLY and CDR2 as FYNNEI. As DNA, the CDR3 is TGTGCCAGCAGTGCAGGGAGGAGCGAAGCTTTCTTT. Translating it yields CASSAGRSEAFF.

This chain joins TRBV19 and TRBJ2-1, with a weak D call TRBD2 (5 bases). Trimming stripped 5 bases from V and 4 bases from J, with 21 bases between. Per germline, CDR1 LNHDA and CDR2 SQIVND (reference sequence). The CDR3 is made up of 17 amino acids. CDR3 in DNA: TGTGCCAGTAGTTCCTATTCCCCCATATCGGGATACAATGAGCAGTTCTTC. Amino acids: CASSSYSPISGYNEQFF.

This clone showed up just once. This chain uses TRBV5-5 with TRBJ2-3; D unresolved. The CDR3 contains 16 residues. V lost 2 bases, J lost 4 bases, and 17 bases lay in between. Germline CDR1 and CDR2: SGHKS and YYEKEE (reference sequence). As DNA, the CDR3 is TGTGCCAGCAGCTTTGGGATTGCCGGGTCCTCAGATACGCAGTATTTT. Residues: CASSFGIAGSSDTQYF.

This clone was observed a handful of times. This rearrangement joins TRBV6-6 to TRBJ2-1; TRBD2 matches 9 bases. The CDR3 is 15 amino acids. Germline lookup yields CDR1 MNHNY and CDR2 SVGAGI (reference sequence). J lost 7 bases, V lost 5 bases, and 9 bases had no gene match. The DNA of the CDR3 is TGTGCCAGCAGTAACAGGCTAGCGGGACTAAATGAGCAGTTCTTC. Translated, it gives CASSNRLAGLNEQFF.

This sequence joins TRBV7-2 and TRBJ1-2, with a weak D call TRBD1 (5 bases). The germline V gene has CDR1 SGHTA and CDR2 FQGNSA. V was trimmed by 3 bases and J by 2 bases, leaving 13 bases between them. This CDR3 spans 15 amino acids. CDR3 loop: CASSFDHRTNYGYTF. As DNA, the CDR3 is TGTGCCAGCAGCTTCGACCATCGGACAAACTATGGCTACACCTTC.

V is TRBV12-5 and J is TRBJ1-1; no clear D gene. The CDR3 covers 17 residues. Germline-derived CDR1 and CDR2 are LGHNT and FRNRAP. V gave up 0 bases and J gave up 0 bases, with 14 bases separating them. The CDR3 loop is CASGLVIPPAMNTEAFF. The CDR3 coding sequence is TGTGCTAGTGGTTTGGTAATTCCCCCAGCCATGAACACTGAAGCTTTCTTT.